The 32 T cell receptor beta chains reported below all come from one sample, sequenced in a study of post-analysis software for immune sequencing data. Findings and caveats of the study: TRBV5-6, TRBV5-1 and TRBV20-1 belonged to a set of roughly 5 TRBV segments that were more frequent in patients than controls.

Their antigens are not known. Every TCR beta cDNA library bore unique molecular identifiers. TCRdb called the PCR reads again in MiXCR, with one record for every CDR3 protein. The table lists hundreds of thousands of distinct CDR3 sequences, just under 30% of them singletons. The sequenced sample was blood. These receptors originate from a girl aged 5-17 years with multiple sclerosis.

This clonotype showed up just a few times. V and J are TRBV5-1 and TRBJ2-3; 10 positions agree with TRBD2. The J segment lost 5 bases and the V segment lost 7 bases, leaving 13 bases of the junction unmatched. The CDR3 is made up of 16 amino acids. Germline loops: CDR1 SGHRS, CDR2 YFSETQ. Written as DNA, the CDR3 is TGCGCCAGCTCCCGCCTCCTAGCGGGAGTTAGAGATACGCAGTATTTT. Residues: CASSRLLAGVRDTQYF.

This sequence joins TRBV20-1 and TRBJ2-1; TRBD2 matches 16 bases. This CDR3 has 17 amino acids. V dropped 5 bases and J dropped 5; count of bases not matched to a gene: 9. Germline V gives CDR1 DFQATT, CDR2 SNEGSKA (reference sequence). The CDR3 sequence is CSAYGTSGRVVHNEQFF. The CDR3 DNA sequence: TGCAGTGCTTATGGGACTAGCGGGAGGGTTGTTCACAATGAGCAGTTCTTC.

This clonotype appeared a few times. V is TRBV27 and J is TRBJ2-4; 11 nucleotides agree with TRBD2. The DNA end is a closer match to TRBJ2-7, so the J assignment may be wrong. The CDR3 contains 16 residues. Germline values: CDR1 MNHEY, CDR2 SMNVEV (reference sequence). CDR3 bases: TGTGCCAGCAGTTTATCGCCTAGCGGGAGGTCCTACGAGCAGTACTTC. Encoded protein: CASSLSPSGRSYEQYF.

This clonotype has just a few counts. V usage is TRBV20-1 and J usage is TRBJ1-2; the D is unclear. CDR1 and CDR2 (germline): DFQATT, SNEGSKA (reference sequence). Trimming took off 0 bases at V and 4 bases at J, with 12 bases between the two ends. This CDR3 region has 14 residues. This CDR3 reads CSARDDGVGYGYTF. CDR3 nucleotides: TGCAGTGCTAGAGATGATGGGGTTGGCTATGGCTACACCTTC.

V usage is TRBV28 and J usage is TRBJ2-4; D is undetermined. CDR1 MDHEN and CDR2 SYDVKM come from the germline V gene. Trimming stripped 4 bases from V and 7 bases from J, with 17 bases between. The CDR3 contains 15 residues. The DNA of the CDR3 is TGTGCCAGCAGTTCACTTATCACCTGGACGAACATTCAGTACTTC. The encoded protein is CASSSLITWTNIQYF.

A note on this clonotype: A junction end diverges from the germline sequence, so it may reflect a read error. The chain uses TRBV4-3 and TRBJ1-2; D is uncertain. The CDR3 has 13 residues. Per the germline V gene, CDR1 is LGHNA and CDR2 is YSLEER. The CDR3 region is CASGQAVGDGYTF. The CDR3 DNA follows: TGCGCCAGCGGCCAAGCAGTAGGTGACGGCTACACCTTC.

A few counts support this clonotype. The V gene is TRBV7-9, the J gene TRBJ2-1; D possibly corresponds to TRBD2 (7 bases). The V gene lost 6 bases and the J gene lost 7 bases, with 19 bases spanning the gap. This CDR3 comprises 15 residues. The germline V gene encodes CDR1 SEHNR and CDR2 FQNEAQ (reference sequence). The CDR3 DNA reads TGTGCCAGCAGGCCAAGGGGGGGATCGGGGAATGAGCAGTTCTTC. It encodes CASRPRGGSGNEQFF.

The rearrangement links TRBV7-2 to TRBJ2-5; D could derive from TRBD1 or TRBD2 (5 bases each). V was pared by 5 bases and J by 10 bases, with 11 bases between. Germline V gene data show CDR1 as SGHTA and CDR2 as FQGNSA. The CDR3 contains 11 residues. CDR3 loop: CASSLGVNQYF. The DNA for the CDR3 is TGTGCCAGCAGCCTGGGGGTGAACCAGTACTTC.

In this sample, this clonotype turned up a few times. V is TRBV20-1 and J is TRBJ2-3; D is possibly TRBD2 (6 bases). Trimming stripped 6 bases from V and 4 bases from J, with 20 bases between. This CDR3 is built from 15 residues. Germline lookup yields CDR1 DFQATT and CDR2 SNEGSKA (reference sequence). The CDR3 DNA is TGCAGTGCCATTCCCGGGACCGGGGGTCCAGATACGCAGTATTTT. Its translation is CSAIPGTGGPDTQYF.

Many counts were recorded for this clonotype. The V gene is TRBV20-1, the J gene TRBJ2-1, with unresolved D. Trimming removed 1 base at V and 6 bases at J, with 19 bases between. Germline assignment: CDR1 DFQATT and CDR2 SNEGSKA (reference sequence). CDR3 length equals 16 residues. The CDR3 DNA sequence: TGCAGTGCTAGAGGGGGTCTTCCCGTGGGCTCCAATGAGCAGTTCTTC. Encoded protein: CSARGGLPVGSNEQFF.

This chain uses TRBV3-1 with TRBJ2-5, with 7 bases aligning to TRBD2. CDR1 LGHDT and CDR2 YNNKEL come from the germline V gene (reference sequence). The CDR3 has 14 amino acids. V lost 1 base, J lost 5 bases, and 4 bases stayed unmatched. The CDR3 DNA reads as TGTGCCAGCAGCCAAGGAATGGGGGGGGAGACCCAGTACTTC. This encodes CASSQGMGGETQYF.

This chain connects TRBV15 to TRBJ2-5, with 14 bases aligning to TRBD2. Per germline, CDR1 LNHNV and CDR2 YYDKDF (reference sequence). With 3 bases clipped from V and 5 bases from J, the junction kept 5 bases outside the gene matches. This CDR3 spans 16 amino acids. CDR3 DNA sequence: TGTGCCACCAGCAGGGGGACTAGCGGGAGTGCGGAGACCCAGTACTTC. Protein: CATSRGTSGSAETQYF.

In its sample, this clonotype was seen a few times. This chain uses TRBV11-3 with TRBJ2-7, with TRBD1 matching 9 bases. Germline V gene lookup returns CDR1 SGHNT and CDR2 YENEEA. With 5 bases clipped from V and 9 bases from J, the junction kept 8 bases outside the gene matches. This CDR3 spans 13 amino acids. In DNA form, the CDR3 reads TGTGCCAGCAGCCTTGAGACAGGGGGTTGGCAGTACTTC. Translating it yields CASSLETGGWQYF.

The rearrangement joins TRBV11-2 to TRBJ2-5; 7 nucleotides match TRBD1. Germline V gene sequence: CDR1 SGHAT, CDR2 FQNNGV. The CDR3 spans 15 residues. Unmatched junction bases numbered 7, after V lost 5 bases and J lost 1 base. CDR3: CASSAGGPFQETQYF. CDR3 DNA: TGTGCCAGCAGCGCAGGGGGACCTTTCCAAGAGACCCAGTACTTC.

This clonotype occurred a few times. The chain links TRBV6-2 or TRBV6-3 to TRBJ1-1; D remains unclear. This CDR3 is 14 amino acids long. V was cut by 5 bases and J by 0 bases, with 10 bases left in between. The germline CDR1 and CDR2 sequences are MNHEY and SVGEGT. CDR3 in DNA: TGTGCCAGCAGTCCCCTAGGGATGAACACTGAAGCTTTCTTT. It is translated as CASSPLGMNTEAFF.

This clonotype was detected only a few times. The chain joins TRBV5-1 to TRBJ2-1; D is possibly TRBD2 (6 bases). The CDR3 is 13 amino acids. Trimming took 5 bases from V and 10 from J, leaving 16 bases between them. Germline values: CDR1 SGHRS, CDR2 YFSETQ. DNA of the CDR3: TGCGCCAGCAGACCGTTGGGCGGGGAGGAGCAGTTCTTC. Protein product: CASRPLGGEEQFF.

This clonotype came up a few times. The CDR3 loop reads CASSPTGQSYGYTF. The CDR3 nucleotides read TGTGCCAGCAGCCCGACGGGACAGAGCTATGGCTACACCTTC. The chain is built from TRBV7-2 and TRBJ1-2, with 7 bases fitting TRBD1. With 5 bases clipped from V and 4 bases from J, the junction kept 7 bases outside the gene matches. Germline V gives CDR1 SGHTA, CDR2 FQGNSA. The CDR3 spans 14 residues.

This clonotype occurred many times. The rearrangement uses TRBV20-1 and TRBJ2-7, with 10 bases identical to TRBD1. CDR3 size: 14 residues. The germline V gene encodes CDR1 DFQATT and CDR2 SNEGSKA (reference sequence). V shed 0 bases, J shed 6 bases, and the junction held 5 bases outside the gene matches. Here the CDR3 reads CSARETGTGAEQYF. Written as DNA, the CDR3 is TGCAGTGCTAGAGAAACCGGGACAGGGGCCGAGCAGTACTTC.

The chain couples TRBV9 to TRBJ1-2, with 7 bases lining up with TRBD1. This CDR3 has 14 amino acids. CDR1 and CDR2 from the germline V gene are SGDLS and YYNGEE. After removal of 3 bases from V and 4 bases from J, the junction contained 6 bases not matched to a gene. Here the CDR3 reads CASSATGFGYGYTF. The CDR3 DNA follows: TGTGCCAGCAGCGCGACAGGGTTCGGCTATGGCTACACCTTC.

The chain has TRBV10-3 and TRBJ2-1, with D perhaps being TRBD1 or TRBD2 (5 bases each). The V end lost 3 bases, the J end lost 8 bases, and 20 bases lay between the germline ends. This CDR3 is 16 amino acids long. Germline-derived CDR1 and CDR2 are ENHRY and SYGVKD. Here the CDR3 reads CAISDGAPGSFDEQFF. In nucleotides, the CDR3 is TGTGCCATCAGTGATGGGGCGCCGGGATCCTTCGATGAGCAGTTCTTC.

This chain uses TRBV20-1 with TRBJ2-5; D is possibly TRBD1 (5 bases). Trimming cost V 8 bases and J 2 bases, with 18 bases left between them. Germline V gene lookup returns CDR1 DFQATT and CDR2 SNEGSKA (reference sequence). This CDR3 has 14 amino acids. The CDR3 DNA follows: TGCAGTCTCTATGCAAGGGGCAAACAAGAGACCCAGTACTTC. Amino acids: CSLYARGKQETQYF.

The chain combines TRBV29-1 with TRBJ2-1; D may be TRBD1 or TRBD2 (5 bases each). V dropped 3 bases and J dropped 4 bases, with 13 bases sitting between them. CDR1 and CDR2 (germline): SQVTM, ANQGSEA. The CDR3 runs 14 residues. The CDR3 sequence is CSVDRDGPYNEQFF. The CDR3 DNA is TGCAGCGTTGACCGGGACGGTCCGTACAATGAGCAGTTCTTC.

This clonotype was seen repeatedly, ten times or more. The rearrangement uses TRBV19 and TRBJ2-5; 10 bases are shared with TRBD1. The CDR3 covers 18 residues. CDR1 is LNHDA and CDR2 is SQIVND in the germline V gene (reference sequence). J was trimmed by 1 base and V by 3 bases; bases with no gene match: 11. CDR3 DNA sequence: TGTGCCAGTAGTATTGACTTCGGGACAGGGGCCTTCCAAGAGACCCAGTACTTC. Protein sequence: CASSIDFGTGAFQETQYF.

This clonotype has more than one count but fewer than ten. The chain links TRBV24-1 to TRBJ2-1; the match to TRBD2 covers 11 bases. The CDR3 is made up of 15 amino acids. V was clipped by 7 bases and J by 5 bases; unmatched bases: 6. Germline V gene data show CDR1 as KGHDR and CDR2 as SFDVKD. The CDR3 coding sequence is TGTGCCACCAGGGCCGGGACTAGCGGAGACAATGAGCAGTTCTTC. Translation: CATRAGTSGDNEQFF.

Concerning this clonotype itself: The junction differs from germline at one of its ends, possibly a read error. V is TRBV7-6 and J is TRBJ2-3; 10 bases map to TRBD2. The V gene's germline CDR1 is SGHVS and CDR2 FNYEAQ. The CDR3 sequence is 15 residues long. The CDR3 DNA reads as TGTGCCAGCAGCCTAGCGGGGGCCCTCACAGATACGCAGTATTTT. As protein: CASSLAGALTDTQYF.

The rearrangement links TRBV29-1 to TRBJ2-4; D is ambiguous. Deletions cut 5 bases from V and 7 bases from J, with 21 bases between. This CDR3 has 15 residues. Germline loops: CDR1 SQVTM, CDR2 ANQGSEA. CDR3 residues: CSVYSPEQLGNIQYF. The CDR3 DNA reads as TGCAGCGTTTATTCCCCCGAACAGCTGGGGAACATTCAGTACTTC.

This clonotype showed up just a few times. This rearrangement joins TRBV4-3 to TRBJ2-3; 9 bases match TRBD2. Germline lookup yields CDR1 LGHNA and CDR2 YSLEER. The V segment lost 0 bases and the J segment 5 bases; nucleotides outside the gene matches: 15. The CDR3 is 19 amino acids. The CDR3 spells CASSQDWNGGRARGDTQYF. The CDR3 coding sequence is TGCGCCAGCAGCCAAGACTGGAATGGCGGGAGGGCCAGAGGAGATACGCAGTATTTT.

About this clonotype itself: A much more abundant neighbour one base away suggests this may be a read error. This sequence joins TRBV29-1 and TRBJ2-5; the D is unclear. The CDR3 spans 12 residues. Per the germline V gene, CDR1 is SQVTM and CDR2 is ANQGSEA. The CDR3 here is CNVGSRWETQYF. CDR3 sequence (DNA): TGCAACGTTGGATCGAGGTGGGAGACCCAGTACTTC.

This clonotype was seen a handful of times. The rearrangement links TRBV19 to TRBJ1-2; D not resolved. V was cut by 5 bases and J by 1 base, with 17 bases left in between. The CDR3 is made up of 16 amino acids. The germline V gene encodes CDR1 LNHDA and CDR2 SQIVND (reference sequence). The CDR3 region is CASSAPPGVINYGYTF. CDR3 nucleotides: TGTGCCAGTAGTGCACCCCCAGGAGTCATTAACTATGGCTACACCTTC.

The chain couples TRBV4-3 to TRBJ2-7; 7 nucleotides line up with TRBD1. Germline CDR1 LGHNA, CDR2 YSLEER. With V trimmed by 5 bases and J by 4 bases, 5 bases remained unmatched. The CDR3 runs 13 residues. The CDR3 here is CASSAYRGYEQYF. DNA for the CDR3: TGCGCCAGCAGCGCATACAGGGGATACGAGCAGTACTTC.

The V call is TRBV9, the J call TRBJ1-1, with D tentatively TRBD1 (6 bases). Germline assignment: CDR1 SGDLS and CDR2 YYNGEE. V was cut by 7 bases and J by 5 bases, with 21 bases left in between. The CDR3 spans 15 residues. CDR3 in DNA: TGTGCCAGCTCCGCGGAGGGGGGGGCAAGGACTGAAGCTTTCTTT. This sequence encodes CASSAEGGARTEAFF.

This chain joins TRBV20-1 and TRBJ2-5; 11 bases map to TRBD2. In germline, CDR1 is DFQATT, CDR2 SNEGSKA (reference sequence). Germline trimming cut 3 bases from V and 4 bases from J; bases unmatched to any gene: 7. This CDR3 contains 15 residues. CDR3 nucleotide sequence: TGCAGTGCTAGGGCCCTAGCGGGAGGTCGAGAGACCCAGTACTTC. Translation gives CSARALAGGRETQYF.